This entry describes one T cell receptor beta chain. Germline-derived CDR1 and CDR2 are SGDLS and YYNGEE. With 1 base removed from V and 0 bases from J, the gap between germline ends came to 9 bases. The CDR3 covers 15 residues. This record belongs to a study of blood T cell repertoires in COVID-19. Study in general: The origin of the acute and convalescent COVID-19 samples was the United States, Italy and Spain.

TCRdb's table, derived via immunoSEQ multiplex PCR, lists solely in-frame clones and lacks some. The sample contains 250,000 to 350,000 clones, more than 65% of which appear only once. The specimen was peripheral blood. The chain is built from TRBV9 and TRBJ2-3; D might be TRBD1 (6 bases). The TCR comes from a person aged 70 to 79 with COVID-19, enrolled during active disease. CDR3 sequence (DNA): TGTGCCAGCAGCGTAACAGGGATAAGCACAGATACGCAGTATTTT. Translation gives CASSVTGISTDTQYF.